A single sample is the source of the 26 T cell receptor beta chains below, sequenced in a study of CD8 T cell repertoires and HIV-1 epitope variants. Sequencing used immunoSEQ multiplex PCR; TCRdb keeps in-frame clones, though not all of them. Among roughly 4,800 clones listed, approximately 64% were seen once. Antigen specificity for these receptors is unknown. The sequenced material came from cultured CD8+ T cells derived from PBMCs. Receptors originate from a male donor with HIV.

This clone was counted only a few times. The CDR3 region has the DNA TGTGCCAGCGGGGAACGGGGTCGAGAGCAGTACTTC. It is translated as CASGERGREQYF. The chain combines TRBV11-2 with TRBJ2-7; D is possibly TRBD2 (5 bases). Trimming shortened V by 8 bases and J by 7 bases, and 15 bases separated the two germline ends. The CDR3 contains 12 residues. Germline CDR1 reads SGHAT; CDR2 reads FQNNGV. Full variable domain (remainder filled in from reference TRBV11-2 and TRBJ2-7): EAGVAQSPRYKIIEKRQSVAFWCNPISGHATLYWYQQILGQGPKLLIQFQNNGVVDDSQLPKDRFSAERLKGVDSTLKIQPAKLEDSAVYLCASGERGREQYFGPGTRLTVT.

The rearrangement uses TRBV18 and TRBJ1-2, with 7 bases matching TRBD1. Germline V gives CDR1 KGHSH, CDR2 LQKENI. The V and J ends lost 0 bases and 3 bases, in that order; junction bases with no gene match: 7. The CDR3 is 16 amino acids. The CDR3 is CASSPPTGSLDYGYTF. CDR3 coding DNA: TGTGCCAGCTCACCACCGACAGGGTCTCTAGACTATGGCTACACCTTC.

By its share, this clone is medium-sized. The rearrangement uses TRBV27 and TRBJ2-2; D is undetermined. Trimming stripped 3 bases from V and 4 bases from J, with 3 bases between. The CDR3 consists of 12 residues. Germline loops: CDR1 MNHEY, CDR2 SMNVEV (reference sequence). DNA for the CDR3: TGTGCCAGCAGTTTCGGCACCGGGGAGCTGTTTTTT. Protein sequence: CASSFGTGELFF.

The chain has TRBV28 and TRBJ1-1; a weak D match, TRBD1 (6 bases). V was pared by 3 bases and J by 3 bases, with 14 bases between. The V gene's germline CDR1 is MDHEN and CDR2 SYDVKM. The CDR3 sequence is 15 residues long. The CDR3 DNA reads TGTGCCAGCAGTTTTCAGGGGCAGAAGGACACTGAAGCTTTCTTT. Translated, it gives CASSFQGQKDTEAFF.

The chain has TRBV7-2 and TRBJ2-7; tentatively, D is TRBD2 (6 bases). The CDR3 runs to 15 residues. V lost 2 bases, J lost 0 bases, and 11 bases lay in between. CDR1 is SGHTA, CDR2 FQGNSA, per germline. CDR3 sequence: CASSLTRDSSYEQYF. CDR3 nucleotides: TGTGCCAGCAGCTTAACCCGGGACTCCTCCTACGAGCAGTACTTC.

CDR3 region: CASSLEGDLTGGDTEAFF. The CDR3 DNA sequence: TGTGCCAGCAGCTTAGAGGGGGATCTGACCGGAGGGGACACTGAAGCTTTCTTT. V gene TRBV7-8 combines with J gene TRBJ1-1; weak D call: TRBD1 (6 bases). V lost 1 base and J lost 3, with 21 bases in between. The CDR3 contains 18 residues. Germline lookup yields CDR1 SGHVS and CDR2 FQNEAQ.

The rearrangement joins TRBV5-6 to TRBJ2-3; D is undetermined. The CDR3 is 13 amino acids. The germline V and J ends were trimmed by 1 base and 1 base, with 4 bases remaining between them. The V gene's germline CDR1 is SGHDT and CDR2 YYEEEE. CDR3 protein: CASSLTGTDTQYF. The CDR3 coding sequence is TGTGCCAGCAGCTTGACAGGCACAGATACGCAGTATTTT. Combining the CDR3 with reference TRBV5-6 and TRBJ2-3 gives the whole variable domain DAGVTQSPTHLIKTRGQQVTLRCSPKSGHDTVSWYQQALGQGPQFIFQYYEEEERQRGNFPDRFSGHQFPNYSSELNVNALLLGDSALYLCASSLTGTDTQYFGPGTRLTVL.

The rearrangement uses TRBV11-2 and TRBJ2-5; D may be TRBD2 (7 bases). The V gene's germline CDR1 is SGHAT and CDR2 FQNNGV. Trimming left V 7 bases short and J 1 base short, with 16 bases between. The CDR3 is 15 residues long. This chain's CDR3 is CASTVGASGQETQYF. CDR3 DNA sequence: TGTGCCAGCACCGTGGGGGCTAGCGGCCAAGAGACCCAGTACTTC. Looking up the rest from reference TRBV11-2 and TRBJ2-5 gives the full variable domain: EAGVAQSPRYKIIEKRQSVAFWCNPISGHATLYWYQQILGQGPKLLIQFQNNGVVDDSQLPKDRFSAERLKGVDSTLKIQPAKLEDSAVYLCASTVGASGQETQYFGPGTRLLVL.

CDR3 amino acids: CASSYSEGSSYEQYF. CDR3 DNA: TGTGCCAGCAGTTACTCGGAGGGAAGCTCCTACGAGCAGTACTTC. This chain uses TRBV6-5 with TRBJ2-7, with D perhaps matching TRBD2 (6 bases). V was shortened by 0 bases and J by 0 bases, with 9 bases between the two germline ends. Per the germline V gene, CDR1 is MNHEY and CDR2 is SVGAGI. The length of the CDR3 is 15 residues.

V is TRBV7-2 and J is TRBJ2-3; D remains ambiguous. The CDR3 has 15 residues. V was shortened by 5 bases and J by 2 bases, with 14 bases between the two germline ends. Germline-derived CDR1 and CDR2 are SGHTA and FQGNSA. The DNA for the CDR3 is TGTGCCAGCAGCCCAGTGGCAGCCCCCACAGATACGCAGTATTTT. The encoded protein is CASSPVAAPTDTQYF.

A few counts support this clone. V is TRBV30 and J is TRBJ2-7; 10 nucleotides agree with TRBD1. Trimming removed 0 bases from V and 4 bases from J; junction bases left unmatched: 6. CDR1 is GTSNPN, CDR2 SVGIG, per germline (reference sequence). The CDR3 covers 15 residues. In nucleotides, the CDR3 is TGTGCCTGGAGTGTGGGGACAGGGGTAAAATACGAGCAGTACTTC. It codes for CAWSVGTGVKYEQYF.

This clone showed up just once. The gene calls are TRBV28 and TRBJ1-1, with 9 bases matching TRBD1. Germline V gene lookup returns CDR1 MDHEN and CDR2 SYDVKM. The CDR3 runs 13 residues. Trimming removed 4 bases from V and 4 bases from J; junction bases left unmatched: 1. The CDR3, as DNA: TGTGCCAGCAGTTGGGACAGGGCCACTGAAGCTTTCTTT. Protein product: CASSWDRATEAFF. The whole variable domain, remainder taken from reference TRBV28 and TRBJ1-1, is DVKVTQSSRYLVKRTGEKVFLECVQDMDHENMFWYRQDPGLGLRLIYFSYDVKMKEKGDIPEGYSVSREKKERFSLILESASTNQTSMYLCASSWDRATEAFFGQGTRLTVV.

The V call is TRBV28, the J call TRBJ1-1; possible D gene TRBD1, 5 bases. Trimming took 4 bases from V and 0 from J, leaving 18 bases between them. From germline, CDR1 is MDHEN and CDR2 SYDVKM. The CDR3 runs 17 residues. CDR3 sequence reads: CASSSRFGGTVNTEAFF. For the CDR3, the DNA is TGTGCCAGCAGTTCAAGGTTTGGGGGGACGGTGAACACTGAAGCTTTCTTT.

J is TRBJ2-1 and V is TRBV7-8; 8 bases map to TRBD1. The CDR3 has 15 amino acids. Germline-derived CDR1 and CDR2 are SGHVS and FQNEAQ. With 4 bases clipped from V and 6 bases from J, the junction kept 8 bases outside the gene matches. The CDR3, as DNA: TGTGCCAGCAGCTACGGACAGGGAGCCCTCAATGAGCAGTTCTTC. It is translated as CASSYGQGALNEQFF.

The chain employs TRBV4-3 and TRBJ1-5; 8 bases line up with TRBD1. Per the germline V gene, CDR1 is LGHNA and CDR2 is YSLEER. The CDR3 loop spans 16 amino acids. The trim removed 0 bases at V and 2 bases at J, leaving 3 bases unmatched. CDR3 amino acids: CASSQEWGQGNQPQHF. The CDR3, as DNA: TGCGCCAGCAGCCAAGAGTGGGGACAGGGCAATCAGCCCCAGCATTTT.

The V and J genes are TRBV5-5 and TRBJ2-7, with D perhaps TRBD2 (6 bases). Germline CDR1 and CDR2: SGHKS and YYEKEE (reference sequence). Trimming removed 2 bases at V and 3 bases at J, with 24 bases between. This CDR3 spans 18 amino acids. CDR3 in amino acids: CASSFSFIEAAGYYEQYF. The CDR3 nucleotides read TGTGCCAGCAGCTTTTCCTTTATTGAGGCAGCGGGTTACTACGAGCAGTACTTC.

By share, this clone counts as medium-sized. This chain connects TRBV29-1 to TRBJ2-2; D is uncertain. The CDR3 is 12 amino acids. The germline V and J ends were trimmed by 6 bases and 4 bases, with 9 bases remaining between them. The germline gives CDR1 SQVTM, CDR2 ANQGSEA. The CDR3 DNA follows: TGCAGCGTCTTGAAGGGCACCGGGGAGCTGTTTTTT. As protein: CSVLKGTGELFF.

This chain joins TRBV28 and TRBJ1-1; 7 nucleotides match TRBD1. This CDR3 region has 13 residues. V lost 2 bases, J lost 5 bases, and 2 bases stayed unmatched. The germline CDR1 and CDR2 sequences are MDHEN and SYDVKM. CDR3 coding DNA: TGTGCCAGCAGTTTAGAGGGGGCAACTGAAGCTTTCTTT. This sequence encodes CASSLEGATEAFF.

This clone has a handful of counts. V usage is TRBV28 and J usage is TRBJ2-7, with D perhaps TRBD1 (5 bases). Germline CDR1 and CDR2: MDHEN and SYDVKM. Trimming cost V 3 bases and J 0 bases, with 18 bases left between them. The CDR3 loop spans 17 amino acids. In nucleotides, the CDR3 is TGTGCCAGCAGTTTCGGTACCGAAGGGGTCGACTCCTACGAGCAGTACTTC. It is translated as CASSFGTEGVDSYEQYF.

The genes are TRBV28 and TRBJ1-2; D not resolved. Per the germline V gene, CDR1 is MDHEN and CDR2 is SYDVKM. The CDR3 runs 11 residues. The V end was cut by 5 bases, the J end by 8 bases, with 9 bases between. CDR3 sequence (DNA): TGTGCCAGCAGTCTGCCGGGAGGCTACACCTTC. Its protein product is CASSLPGGYTF.

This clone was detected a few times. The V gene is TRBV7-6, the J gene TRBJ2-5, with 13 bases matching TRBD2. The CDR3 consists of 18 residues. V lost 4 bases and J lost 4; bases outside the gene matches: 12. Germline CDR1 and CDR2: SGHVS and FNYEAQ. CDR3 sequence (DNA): TGTGCCAGCAGCTACTTACCGGGGGGACTAGCGGGGTCAGAGACCCAGTACTTC. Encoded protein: CASSYLPGGLAGSETQYF.

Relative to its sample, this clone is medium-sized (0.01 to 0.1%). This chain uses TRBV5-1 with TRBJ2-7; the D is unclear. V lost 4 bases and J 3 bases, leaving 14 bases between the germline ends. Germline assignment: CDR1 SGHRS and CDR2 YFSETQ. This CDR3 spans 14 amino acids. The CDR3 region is CASSPELDYYEQYF. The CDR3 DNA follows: TGCGCCAGCAGCCCTGAGTTGGATTACTACGAGCAGTACTTC. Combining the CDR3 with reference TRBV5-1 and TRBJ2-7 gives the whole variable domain KAGVTQTPRYLIKTRGQQVTLSCSPISGHRSVSWYQQTPGQGLQFLFEYFSETQRNKGNFPGRFSGRQFSNSRSEMNVSTLELGDSALYLCASSPELDYYEQYFGPGTRLTVT.

The CDR3 DNA reads TGTGCCAGCAGTTCTTTTATAGGGAACACTGAAGCTTTCTTT. Translating gives CASSSFIGNTEAFF. The genes are TRBV28 and TRBJ1-1; no firm D call. The CDR3 runs to 14 residues. V was clipped by 4 bases and J by 1 base, with 10 bases between them. Germline V gene lookup returns CDR1 MDHEN and CDR2 SYDVKM.

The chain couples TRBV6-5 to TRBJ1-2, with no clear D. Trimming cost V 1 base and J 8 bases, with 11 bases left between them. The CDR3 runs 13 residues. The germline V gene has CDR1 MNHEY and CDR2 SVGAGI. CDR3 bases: TGTGCCAGCAGTTACTTAGACGGTGTCGGCTACACCTTC. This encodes CASSYLDGVGYTF.

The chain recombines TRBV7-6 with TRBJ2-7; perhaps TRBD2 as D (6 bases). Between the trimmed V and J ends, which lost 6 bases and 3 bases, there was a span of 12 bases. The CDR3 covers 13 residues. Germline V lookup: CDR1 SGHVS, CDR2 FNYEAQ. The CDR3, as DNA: TGTGCCAGCAGTCCGGGGGTGGGCTACGAGCAGTACTTC. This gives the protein CASSPGVGYEQYF.

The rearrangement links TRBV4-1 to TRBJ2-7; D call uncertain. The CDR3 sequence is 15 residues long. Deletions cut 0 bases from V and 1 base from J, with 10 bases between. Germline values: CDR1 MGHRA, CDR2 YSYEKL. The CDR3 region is CASSQDSLLSYEQYF. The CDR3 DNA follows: TGCGCCAGCAGCCAAGATAGTCTTTTGTCCTACGAGCAGTACTTC.